One sample yielded the 29 T cell receptor beta chains listed below, sequenced in a study of T-cell memory formation after mild COVID-19. Each CDR3 protein gets one entry after TCRdb re-called the 5' RACE reads with MiXCR. The repertoire holds about 320,000 distinct CDR3 sequences, with 13% to 15% as singletons. Sequencing input: PBMCs or a T cell subset sorted from them (not recorded which). Receptors originate from a man between 18 and 35 years old who had mild COVID-19 (a few samples of this study predate the infection). Cell type and time point are not known.

This clonotype was observed a handful of times. The V gene is TRBV7-2, the J gene TRBJ2-7; D is tentatively TRBD1 or TRBD2 (5 bases each). Germline V gene data show CDR1 as SGHTA and CDR2 as FQGNSA. Trimming pared 0 bases from V and 0 bases from J, leaving 6 bases between. CDR3 length: 14 amino acids. The CDR3 sequence is CASSLAGVSYEQYF. The DNA for the CDR3 is TGTGCCAGCAGCTTAGCGGGGGTCTCCTACGAGCAGTACTTC.

V gene TRBV30 combines with J gene TRBJ2-7, with TRBD1 matching over 9 bases. In germline, CDR1 is GTSNPN, CDR2 SVGIG (reference sequence). This CDR3 contains 15 residues. J gave up 4 bases and V 0 bases, and 7 bases lay outside the gene matches. DNA of the CDR3: TGTGCCTGGAGTGTACAGGGGGCCCTTGCTTACGAGCAGTACTTC. It translates to CAWSVQGALAYEQYF.

This chain joins TRBV20-1 and TRBJ1-1; tentative D call: TRBD1 (5 bases). Germline CDR1 is DFQATT and CDR2 is SNEGSKA (reference sequence). The CDR3 runs to 12 residues. Trimming took 4 bases from V and 2 from J, leaving 8 bases between them. The CDR3 DNA reads as TGCAGTGCTACAGGGTCAAACACTGAAGCTTTCTTT. Translated, it gives CSATGSNTEAFF.

In its sample, this clonotype was seen a few times. This sequence joins TRBV5-1 and TRBJ2-3, with TRBD2 matching 7 bases. The trim removed 3 bases at V and 0 bases at J, leaving 7 bases unmatched. This CDR3 is 16 amino acids long. CDR1 is SGHRS and CDR2 is YFSETQ in the germline V gene. This chain's CDR3 is CASSSRLAASTDTQYF. The CDR3 DNA reads TGCGCCAGCAGCTCTCGACTAGCAGCTAGCACAGATACGCAGTATTTT.

The chain employs TRBV7-6 and TRBJ2-5; D not resolved. Germline loops: CDR1 SGHVS, CDR2 FNYEAQ. This CDR3 contains 14 residues. Trimming removed 1 base at V and 0 bases at J, with 6 bases between. CDR3 nucleotide sequence: TGTGCCAGCAGCTTAGGGTCCGACCAAGAGACCCAGTACTTC. It encodes CASSLGSDQETQYF.

This clonotype showed up many times. This chain uses TRBV10-3 with TRBJ1-1; TRBD1 aligns across 9 bases. Germline CDR1 ENHRY, CDR2 SYGVKD. The junction had 4 bases not matched to a gene; V was cut back by 7 bases and J by 4 bases. The length of the CDR3 is 13 residues. The CDR3 region is CAITTTGGTEAFF. The CDR3 DNA follows: TGTGCCATCACCACGACAGGGGGCACTGAAGCTTTCTTT.

The V and J genes are TRBV30 and TRBJ1-2; D may be TRBD1 (5 bases). This CDR3 spans 18 amino acids. Germline CDR1 GTSNPN, CDR2 SVGIG (reference sequence). V was pared by 2 bases and J by 4 bases, with 26 bases between. The CDR3 DNA reads as TGTGCCTGGAGTCAAGCCGTGGGGGTACTCAAGAGGAGCTATGGCTACACCTTC. Translated: CAWSQAVGVLKRSYGYTF.

This sequence joins TRBV6-4 and TRBJ2-3; no clear D gene. From germline, CDR1 is MRHNA and CDR2 SNTAGT. V dropped 0 bases and J dropped 4 bases, with 8 bases sitting between them. CDR3 length equals 14 residues. CDR3 nucleotide sequence: TGTGCCAGCAGTGACTCATTGGGCGCAGATACGCAGTATTTT. Its translation: CASSDSLGADTQYF.

This clonotype was picked up a small number of times. This chain connects TRBV4-2 to TRBJ2-1, with a weak D call TRBD1 (7 bases). V shed 0 bases and J shed 7 bases, with 13 bases lying between them. Germline V gene lookup returns CDR1 LGHNA and CDR2 YNFKEQ. The CDR3 contains 15 residues. The CDR3 sequence is CASSQEGGQLNEQFF. In DNA form, the CDR3 reads TGTGCCAGCAGCCAAGAGGGGGGACAGCTAAATGAGCAGTTCTTC.

In its sample, this clonotype was seen a few times. The rearrangement uses TRBV15 and TRBJ1-6; D gene unclear. The length of the CDR3 is 14 residues. Trimming pared 3 bases from V and 4 bases from J, leaving 7 bases between. Germline CDR1 LNHNV, CDR2 YYDKDF (reference sequence). This CDR3 reads CATSRDPYNSPLHF. The CDR3 nucleotides are TGTGCCACCAGCAGGGACCCTTATAATTCACCCCTCCACTTT.

This chain joins TRBV12-3 or TRBV12-4 and TRBJ2-2; no firm D call. There are 15 residues in the CDR3. Trimming stripped 3 bases from V and 3 bases from J, with 11 bases between. CDR3 bases: TGTGCCAGCAGTTTTTGGGGTAGGGACACCGGGGAGCTGTTTTTT. Amino acids: CASSFWGRDTGELFF.

The rearrangement joins TRBV9 to TRBJ2-5, with D unresolved. The CDR3 is made up of 12 amino acids. Deletions cut 3 bases from V and 5 bases from J, with 8 bases between. Germline V gives CDR1 SGDLS, CDR2 YYNGEE. In nucleotides, the CDR3 is TGTGCCAGCAGCGACCGGTTGGAGACCCAGTACTTC. Its protein product is CASSDRLETQYF.

This clonotype has at least ten counts. The V gene is TRBV4-2, the J gene TRBJ2-3, with 15 bases aligning to TRBD2. CDR1 LGHNA and CDR2 YNFKEQ come from the germline V gene. J was trimmed by 4 bases and V by 1 base; bases with no gene match: 0. The CDR3 covers 16 residues. DNA for the CDR3: TGTGCCAGCAGCCAAGGGACTAGCGGGGGGGCAGATACGCAGTATTTT. Protein sequence: CASSQGTSGGADTQYF.

This clonotype showed up just a few times. V is TRBV4-1 and J is TRBJ1-1, with TRBD1 matching 8 bases. The CDR3 is 14 residues long. The germline CDR1 and CDR2 sequences are MGHRA and YSYEKL. V was pared by 3 bases and J by 4 bases, with 4 bases of the junction left unmatched. The CDR3 bases are TGCGCCAGCAGCCATGAGGACAGGGTCACTGAAGCTTTCTTT. It is translated as CASSHEDRVTEAFF.

The chain couples TRBV28 to TRBJ2-2; 9 bases match TRBD2. J lost 5 bases, V lost 6 bases, and 7 bases had no gene match. This CDR3 is built from 15 residues. In germline, CDR1 is MDHEN, CDR2 SYDVKM. CDR3 region: CASRSWLAGTGELFF. The CDR3 DNA reads as TGTGCCAGCAGGTCGTGGCTAGCGGGAACCGGGGAGCTGTTTTTT.

This clonotype was counted between two and nine times. The chain is built from TRBV7-8 and TRBJ2-4, with 10 bases aligning to TRBD1. This CDR3 is 16 amino acids long. J gave up 7 bases and V 5 bases, and 11 bases lay outside the gene matches. CDR1 and CDR2 from the germline V gene are SGHVS and FQNEAQ. This chain's CDR3 is CASSPPRRTGGNIQYF. The CDR3 DNA reads TGTGCCAGCAGCCCCCCGCGCCGGACAGGGGGGAACATTCAGTACTTC. The entire variable domain, with the rest obtained from reference TRBV7-8 and TRBJ2-4, is as follows: GAGVSQSPRYKVAKRGQDVALRCDPISGHVSLFWYQQALGQGPEFLTYFQNEAQLDKSGLPSDRFFAERPEGSVSTLKIQRTQQEDSAVYLCASSPPRRTGGNIQYFGAGTRLSVL.

The chain has TRBV7-2 and TRBJ1-6; 7 bases map to TRBD1. CDR1 SGHTA and CDR2 FQGNSA come from the germline V gene. The CDR3 runs to 13 residues. The ends lost 4 bases at V and 14 bases at J; junction bases unmatched: 8. The CDR3 DNA sequence: TGTGCCAGCAGCTCCGAAGGACAGGCCACCCTCCACTTT. Residues: CASSSEGQATLHF. Using reference TRBV7-2 and TRBJ1-6 for the parts outside the CDR3, the full variable domain is GAGVSQSPSNKVTEKGKDVELRCDPISGHTALYWYRQSLGQGLEFLIYFQGNSAPDKSGLPSDRFSAERTGGSVSTLTIQRTQQEDSAVYLCASSSEGQATLHFGNGTRLTVT.

This chain uses TRBV11-2 with TRBJ1-4; weak D call: TRBD1 (6 bases). The CDR3 spans 14 residues. The germline CDR1 and CDR2 sequences are SGHAT and FQNNGV. V lost 6 bases and J lost 7, with 15 bases in between. In DNA, the CDR3 is TGTGCCAGCAGTGCCAGGGGATCTCGTGAAAAACTGTTTTTT. Translated, it gives CASSARGSREKLFF.

The table lists this clonotype with a few counts. The rearrangement links TRBV20-1 to TRBJ1-4; D unclear. This CDR3 contains 14 residues. The V gene's germline CDR1 is DFQATT and CDR2 SNEGSKA (reference sequence). Trimming took 2 bases from V and 1 from J, leaving 8 bases between them. The chain's CDR3 is CSARPVETNEKLFF. In DNA form, the CDR3 reads TGCAGTGCTAGACCGGTGGAAACTAATGAAAAACTGTTTTTT.

Many counts were recorded for this clonotype. The rearrangement joins TRBV7-2 to TRBJ2-1, with 7 nucleotides matching TRBD2. The CDR3 is 16 amino acids. J lost 4 bases, V lost 1 base, and 7 bases had no gene match. In germline, CDR1 is SGHTA, CDR2 FQGNSA. The DNA for the CDR3 is TGTGCCAGCAGCTTAGTGCGTCTAGCGGTTTACAATGAGCAGTTCTTC. It codes for CASSLVRLAVYNEQFF.

There are a few counts of this clonotype. V usage is TRBV20-1 and J usage is TRBJ2-1; 7 bases align to TRBD1. V lost 0 bases and J lost 0; bases outside the gene matches: 8. This CDR3 has 17 residues. Germline CDR1 is DFQATT and CDR2 is SNEGSKA (reference sequence). The CDR3 DNA sequence: TGCAGTGCTAGAGACGTAACAGGGGAGCACTCCTACAATGAGCAGTTCTTC. The encoded protein is CSARDVTGEHSYNEQFF.

This clonotype has more than one count but fewer than ten. The rearrangement uses TRBV5-6 and TRBJ2-5; 14 bases are a match to TRBD2. Germline CDR1 SGHDT, CDR2 YYEEEE. This CDR3 is 15 amino acids long. The trim removed 5 bases at V and 7 bases at J, leaving 7 bases unmatched. The CDR3 region is CASRRGLAGVGTQYF. Here the CDR3 DNA reads TGTGCCAGCAGAAGGGGACTAGCGGGGGTGGGGACCCAGTACTTC.

This clonotype was seen ten or more times. J is TRBJ2-7 and V is TRBV12-3 or TRBV12-4, with D possibly matching TRBD1 (5 bases). The V end was cut by 3 bases, the J end by 5 bases, with 11 bases between. This CDR3 spans 13 amino acids. CDR3 region: CASSLVGENEQYF. The CDR3, as DNA: TGTGCCAGCAGTTTGGTAGGGGAAAACGAGCAGTACTTC.

The chain is built from TRBV29-1 and TRBJ1-1; D remains unclear. Germline V gene sequence: CDR1 SQVTM, CDR2 ANQGSEA. The CDR3 runs 12 residues. V lost 4 bases, J lost 4 bases, and 10 bases lay in between. CDR3 residues: CSVAVFGTEAFF. DNA for the CDR3: TGCAGCGTTGCTGTTTTTGGCACTGAAGCTTTCTTT.

This chain joins TRBV6-5 and TRBJ1-2, with D perhaps TRBD1 (6 bases). Germline V CDR1 and CDR2: MNHEY, SVGAGI. The ends were cut back, 6 bases at V and 7 bases at J, with 15 bases in the middle. This CDR3 contains 13 residues. The DNA of the CDR3 is TGTGCCAGCAGCTCCCCCGGGGGGGCTGGCTACACCTTC. This codes for CASSSPGGAGYTF.

This clonotype was counted at least ten times. CDR3 amino acids: CASSLGLAGVNEQFF. The CDR3 DNA reads as TGTGCCAGCAGTCTGGGACTAGCGGGGGTCAATGAGCAGTTCTTC. This chain links TRBV12-3 or TRBV12-4 with TRBJ2-1; TRBD2 aligns across 14 bases. CDR3 length: 15 residues. Unmatched junction bases numbered 3, after V lost 5 bases and J lost 6 bases.

The chain uses TRBV2 and TRBJ2-5; 10 bases are shared with TRBD1. The CDR3 extends over 14 amino acids. Germline V CDR1 and CDR2: SNHLY, FYNNEI. The ends lost 5 bases at V and 4 bases at J; junction bases unmatched: 4. The CDR3 region has the DNA TGTGCCAGCAGTTCGGACAGGGGGATAGAGACCCAGTACTTC. Its translation: CASSSDRGIETQYF.

J is TRBJ2-1 and V is TRBV3-1; D is uncertain. The CDR3 extends over 15 amino acids. Trimming took off 0 bases at V and 3 bases at J, with 9 bases between the two ends. CDR1 and CDR2 from the germline V gene are LGHDT and YNNKEL (reference sequence). The CDR3 protein is CASSQDGSNYNEQFF. CDR3 coding DNA: TGTGCCAGCAGCCAAGACGGATCGAACTACAATGAGCAGTTCTTC.

This clonotype was detected only a few times. This chain links TRBV7-9 with TRBJ1-1; a possible D gene is TRBD1 (6 bases). CDR1 and CDR2 from the germline V gene are SEHNR and FQNEAQ (reference sequence). Trimming took 6 bases from V and 11 from J, leaving 16 bases between them. The CDR3 totals 12 residues. This CDR3 is CASSPRGGLAFF. The CDR3 DNA reads TGTGCCAGCAGTCCTCGAGGGGGGCTGGCTTTCTTT. Using reference TRBV7-9 and TRBJ1-1 for the parts outside the CDR3, the full variable domain is DTGVSQNPRHKITKRGQNVTFRCDPISEHNRLYWYRQTLGQGPEFLTYFQNEAQLEKSRLLSDRFSAERPKGSFSTLEIQRTEQGDSAMYLCASSPRGGLAFFGQGTRLTVV.